The text below deals with one T cell receptor (beta chain). This table comes from immunoSEQ multiplex PCR, and its TCRdb copy is limited to in-frame clones, with some not included. The sample lists about 160,000 clones; 75% to 90% were seen once. This study enrolled people aged roughly 18 to 89 from about 24 US geographic areas. Recovery meant two consecutive negative NP/OP PCR tests, professional clearance, or resolved symptoms. These data originate in a study of blood T cell repertoires in COVID-19. Turning to the study itself: Italy, Spain and the United States were the sources of the convalescent and acute COVID-19 samples. PBMCs, B-cell-depleted T cells, or T cells provided the cDNA or gDNA that made up the material.

The junction had 5 bases not matched to a gene; V was cut back by 1 base and J by 10 bases. CDR1 and CDR2 (germline): SGHNT, YYREEE (reference sequence). The CDR3 is 15 residues long. V and J are TRBV5-4 and TRBJ1-6; TRBD1 matches 10 bases. The sequence was obtained from a woman aged 55-69 years who had recovered from COVID-19. The material sequenced was PBMCs or T cells enriched from blood (not recorded which). CDR3 amino acids: CASSLTGQGFSPLHF. CDR3 DNA sequence: TGTGCCAGCAGCTTGACGGGACAGGGGTTCTCACCCCTCCACTTT. Complete variable domain (other parts from reference TRBV5-4 and TRBJ1-6): ETGVTQSPTHLIKTRGQQVTLRCSSQSGHNTVSWYQQALGQGPQFIFQYYREEENGRGNFPPRFSGLQFPNYSSELNVNALELDDSALYLCASSLTGQGFSPLHFGNGTRLTVT.